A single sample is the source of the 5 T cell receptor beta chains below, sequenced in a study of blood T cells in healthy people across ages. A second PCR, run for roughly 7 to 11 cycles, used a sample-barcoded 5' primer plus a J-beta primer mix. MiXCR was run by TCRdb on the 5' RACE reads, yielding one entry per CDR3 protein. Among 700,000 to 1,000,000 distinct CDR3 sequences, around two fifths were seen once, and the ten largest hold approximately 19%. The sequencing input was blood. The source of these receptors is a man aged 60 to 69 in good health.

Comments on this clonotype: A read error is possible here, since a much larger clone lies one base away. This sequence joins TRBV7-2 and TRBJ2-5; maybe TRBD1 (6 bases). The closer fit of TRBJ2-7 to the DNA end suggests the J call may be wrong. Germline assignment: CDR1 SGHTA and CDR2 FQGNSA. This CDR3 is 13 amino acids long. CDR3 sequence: CASSRQEAYEQYF. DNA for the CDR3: TGTGCCAGCAGCCGACAGGAGGCCTACGAGCAGTACTTC.

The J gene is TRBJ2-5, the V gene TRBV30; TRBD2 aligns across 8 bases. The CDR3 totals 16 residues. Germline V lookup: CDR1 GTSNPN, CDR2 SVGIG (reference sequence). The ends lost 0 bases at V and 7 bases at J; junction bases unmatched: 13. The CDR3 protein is CAWSVRVAGSQGTQYF. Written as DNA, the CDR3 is TGTGCCTGGAGTGTAAGAGTAGCGGGGTCCCAGGGGACCCAGTACTTC.

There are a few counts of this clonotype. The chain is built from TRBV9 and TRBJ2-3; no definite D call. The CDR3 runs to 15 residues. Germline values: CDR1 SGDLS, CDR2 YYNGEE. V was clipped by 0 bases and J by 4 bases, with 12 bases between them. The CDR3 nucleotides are TGTGCCAGCAGCGTAGTGCCCACCCCCGCAGATACGCAGTATTTT. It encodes CASSVVPTPADTQYF.

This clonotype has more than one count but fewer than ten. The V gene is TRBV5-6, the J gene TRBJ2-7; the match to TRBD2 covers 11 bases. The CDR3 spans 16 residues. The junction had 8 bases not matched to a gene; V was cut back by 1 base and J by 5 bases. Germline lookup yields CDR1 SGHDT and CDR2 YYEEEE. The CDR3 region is CASSLTSGGEGHEQYF. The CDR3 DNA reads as TGTGCCAGCAGCTTGACTAGCGGGGGCGAGGGCCACGAGCAGTACTTC.

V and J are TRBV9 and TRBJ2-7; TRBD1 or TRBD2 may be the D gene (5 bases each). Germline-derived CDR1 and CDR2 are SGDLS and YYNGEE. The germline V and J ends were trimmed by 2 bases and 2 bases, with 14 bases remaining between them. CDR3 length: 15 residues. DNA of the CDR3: TGTGCCAGCAGCGTCATGGGGACGGAAACCTACGAGCAGTACTTC. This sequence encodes CASSVMGTETYEQYF.